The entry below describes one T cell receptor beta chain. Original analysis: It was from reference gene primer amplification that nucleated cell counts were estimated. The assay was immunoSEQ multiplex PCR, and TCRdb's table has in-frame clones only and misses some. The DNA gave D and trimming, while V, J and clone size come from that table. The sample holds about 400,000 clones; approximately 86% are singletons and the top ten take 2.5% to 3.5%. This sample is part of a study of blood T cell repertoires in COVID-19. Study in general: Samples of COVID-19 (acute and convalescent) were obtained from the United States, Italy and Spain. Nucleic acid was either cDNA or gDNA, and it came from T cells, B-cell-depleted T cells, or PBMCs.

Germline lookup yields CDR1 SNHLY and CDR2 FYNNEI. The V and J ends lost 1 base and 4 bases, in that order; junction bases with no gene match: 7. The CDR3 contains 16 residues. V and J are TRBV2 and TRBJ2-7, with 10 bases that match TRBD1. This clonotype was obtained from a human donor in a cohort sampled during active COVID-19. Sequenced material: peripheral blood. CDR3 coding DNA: TGTGCCAGCAGTGAAGTGGTGGGACAGGGGCGATACGAGCAGTACTTC. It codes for CASSEVVGQGRYEQYF.